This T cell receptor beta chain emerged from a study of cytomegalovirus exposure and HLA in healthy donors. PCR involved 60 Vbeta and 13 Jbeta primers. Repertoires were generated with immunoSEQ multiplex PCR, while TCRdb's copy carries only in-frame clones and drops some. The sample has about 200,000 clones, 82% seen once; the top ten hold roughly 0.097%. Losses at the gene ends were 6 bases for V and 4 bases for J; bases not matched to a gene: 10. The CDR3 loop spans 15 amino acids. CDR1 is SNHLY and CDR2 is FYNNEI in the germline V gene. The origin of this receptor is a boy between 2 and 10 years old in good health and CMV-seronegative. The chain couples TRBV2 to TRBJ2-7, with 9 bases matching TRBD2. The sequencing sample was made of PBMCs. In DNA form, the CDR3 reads TGTGCCAGCAGGGGGAGGCTAGCGGGGCTGTACGAGCAGTACTTC. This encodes CASRGRLAGLYEQYF. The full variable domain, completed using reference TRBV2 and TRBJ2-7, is EPEVTQTPSHQVTQMGQEVILRCVPISNHLYFYWYRQILGQKVEFLVSFYNNEISEKSEIFDDQFSVERPDGSNFTLKIRSTKLEDSAMYFCASRGRLAGLYEQYFGPGTRLTVT.